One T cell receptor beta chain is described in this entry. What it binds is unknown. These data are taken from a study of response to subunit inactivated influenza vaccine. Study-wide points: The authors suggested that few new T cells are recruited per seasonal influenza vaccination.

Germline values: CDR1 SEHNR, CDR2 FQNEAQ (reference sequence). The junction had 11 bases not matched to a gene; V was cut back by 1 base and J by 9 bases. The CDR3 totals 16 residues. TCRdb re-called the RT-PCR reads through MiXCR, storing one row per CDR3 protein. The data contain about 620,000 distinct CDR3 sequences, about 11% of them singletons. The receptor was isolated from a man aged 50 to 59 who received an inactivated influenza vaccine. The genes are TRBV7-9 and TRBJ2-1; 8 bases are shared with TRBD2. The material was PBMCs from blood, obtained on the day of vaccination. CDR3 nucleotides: TGTGCCAGCAGCTTAGTATCCGGGAGGGGAGGAGGTGAGCAGTTCTTC. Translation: CASSLVSGRGGGEQFF.